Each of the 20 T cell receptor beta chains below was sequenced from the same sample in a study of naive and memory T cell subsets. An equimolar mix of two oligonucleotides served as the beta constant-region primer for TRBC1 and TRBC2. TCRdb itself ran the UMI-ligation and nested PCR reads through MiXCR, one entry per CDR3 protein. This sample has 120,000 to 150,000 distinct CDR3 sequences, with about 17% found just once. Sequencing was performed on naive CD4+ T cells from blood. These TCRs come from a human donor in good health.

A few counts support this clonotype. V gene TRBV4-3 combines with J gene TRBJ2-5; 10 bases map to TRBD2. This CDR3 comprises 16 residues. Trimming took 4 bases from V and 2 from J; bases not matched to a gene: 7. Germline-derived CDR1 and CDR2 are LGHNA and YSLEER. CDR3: CASSPSGSTTQETQYF. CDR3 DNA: TGCGCCAGCAGCCCTAGCGGGAGTACAACGCAAGAGACCCAGTACTTC.

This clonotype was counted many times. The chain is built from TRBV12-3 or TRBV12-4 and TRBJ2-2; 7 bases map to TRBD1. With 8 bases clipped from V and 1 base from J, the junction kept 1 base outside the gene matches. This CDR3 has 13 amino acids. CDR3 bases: TGTGCCAGCCGGGACAGGAACACCGGGGAGCTGTTTTTT. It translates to CASRDRNTGELFF.

This CDR3 is CASSPEVVSEQYF. Here the CDR3 DNA reads TGTGCCAGCAGCCCCGAGGTAGTTAGCGAGCAGTACTTC. This chain uses TRBV6-5 with TRBJ2-7; no firm D call. This CDR3 contains 13 residues. Germline V gene sequence: CDR1 MNHEY, CDR2 SVGAGI. The germline V and J ends were trimmed by 6 bases and 6 bases, with 15 bases remaining between them.

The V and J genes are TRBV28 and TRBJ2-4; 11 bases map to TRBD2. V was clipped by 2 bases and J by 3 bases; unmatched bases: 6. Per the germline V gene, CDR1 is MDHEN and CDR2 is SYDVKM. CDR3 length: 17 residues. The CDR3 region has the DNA TGTGCCAGCAGTTTAACTAGCGGGAGACGGGTCAAAAACATTCAGTACTTC. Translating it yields CASSLTSGRRVKNIQYF.

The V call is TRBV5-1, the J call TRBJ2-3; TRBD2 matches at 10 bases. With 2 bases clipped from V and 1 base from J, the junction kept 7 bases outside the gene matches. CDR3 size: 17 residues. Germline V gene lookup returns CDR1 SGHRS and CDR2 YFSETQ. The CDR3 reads CASSFGYGTSGTDTQYF. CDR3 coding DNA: TGCGCCAGCAGCTTCGGCTACGGGACTAGCGGCACAGATACGCAGTATTTT.

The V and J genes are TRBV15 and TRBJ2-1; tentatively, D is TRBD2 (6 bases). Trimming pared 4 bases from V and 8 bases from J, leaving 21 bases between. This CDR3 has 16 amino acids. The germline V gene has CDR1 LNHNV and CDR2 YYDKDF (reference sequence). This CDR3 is CATSTRGWGIWDEQFF. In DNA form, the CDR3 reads TGTGCCACCAGCACGCGGGGCTGGGGAATTTGGGATGAGCAGTTCTTC.

The CDR3 sequence is CASKKTDNNSPLHF. CDR3 DNA sequence: TGTGCCAGCAAAAAGACGGACAATAATTCACCCCTCCACTTT. This chain uses TRBV2 with TRBJ1-6; D possibly corresponds to TRBD1 (5 bases). The germline V gene encodes CDR1 SNHLY and CDR2 FYNNEI. V was shortened by 7 bases and J by 5 bases, with 12 bases between the two germline ends. CDR3 length: 14 residues.

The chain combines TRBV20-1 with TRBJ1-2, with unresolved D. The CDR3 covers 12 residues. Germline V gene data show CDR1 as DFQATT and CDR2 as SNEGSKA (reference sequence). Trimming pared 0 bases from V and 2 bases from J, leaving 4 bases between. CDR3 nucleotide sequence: TGCAGTGCTAGAGACTACAACTATGGCTACACCTTC. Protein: CSARDYNYGYTF.

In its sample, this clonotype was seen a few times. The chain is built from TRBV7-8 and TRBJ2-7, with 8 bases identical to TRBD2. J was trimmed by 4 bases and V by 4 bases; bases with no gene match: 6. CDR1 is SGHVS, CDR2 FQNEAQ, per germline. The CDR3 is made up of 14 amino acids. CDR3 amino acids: CASSSRAGVYEQYF. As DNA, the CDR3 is TGTGCCAGCAGCTCCCGAGCGGGAGTATACGAGCAGTACTTC.

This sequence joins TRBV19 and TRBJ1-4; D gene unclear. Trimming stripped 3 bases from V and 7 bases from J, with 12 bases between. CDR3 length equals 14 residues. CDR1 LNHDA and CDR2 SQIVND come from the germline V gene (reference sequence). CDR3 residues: CASSIDTAVEKLFF. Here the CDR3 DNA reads TGTGCCAGTAGTATCGACACGGCTGTTGAAAAACTGTTTTTT.

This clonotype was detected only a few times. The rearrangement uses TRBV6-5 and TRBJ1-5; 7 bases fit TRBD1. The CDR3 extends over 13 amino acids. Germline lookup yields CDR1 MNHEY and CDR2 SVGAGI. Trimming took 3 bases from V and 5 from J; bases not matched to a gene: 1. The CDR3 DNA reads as TGTGCCAGCAGTTATGACAGGGATCAGCCCCAGCATTTT. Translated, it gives CASSYDRDQPQHF.

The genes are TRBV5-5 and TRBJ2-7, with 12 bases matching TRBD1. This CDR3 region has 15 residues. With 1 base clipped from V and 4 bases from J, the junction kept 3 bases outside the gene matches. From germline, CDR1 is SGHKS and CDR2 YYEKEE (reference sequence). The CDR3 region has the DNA TGTGCCAGCAGCTTGTGGGACAGGGGGCCGTACGAGCAGTACTTC. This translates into CASSLWDRGPYEQYF.

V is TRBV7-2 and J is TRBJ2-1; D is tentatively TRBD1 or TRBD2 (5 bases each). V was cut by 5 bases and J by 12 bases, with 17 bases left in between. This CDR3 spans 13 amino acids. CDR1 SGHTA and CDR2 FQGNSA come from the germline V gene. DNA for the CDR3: TGTGCCAGCAGCACAGGACTTTCAGAGGTGCAGTTCTTC. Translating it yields CASSTGLSEVQFF.

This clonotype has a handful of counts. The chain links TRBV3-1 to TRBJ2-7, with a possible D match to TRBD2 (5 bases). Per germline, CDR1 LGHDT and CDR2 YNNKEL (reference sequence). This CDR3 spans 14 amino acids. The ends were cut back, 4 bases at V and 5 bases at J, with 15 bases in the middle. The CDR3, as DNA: TGTGCCAGCAGCCGGGATGGGAGAAGGCACGAGCAGTACTTC. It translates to CASSRDGRRHEQYF.

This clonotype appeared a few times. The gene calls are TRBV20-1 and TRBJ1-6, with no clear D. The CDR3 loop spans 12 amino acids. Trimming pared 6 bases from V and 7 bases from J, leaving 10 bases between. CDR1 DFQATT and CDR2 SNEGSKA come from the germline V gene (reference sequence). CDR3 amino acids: CSARRENSPLHF. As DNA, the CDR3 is TGCAGTGCGCGGAGAGAAAATTCACCCCTCCACTTT.

CDR3 in DNA: TGTGCCAGCAGCCCCAGGGGTGGGAGTGGGGACGGGGAGCTGTTTTTT. Translated: CASSPRGGSGDGELFF. V gene TRBV12-1 combines with J gene TRBJ2-2; the table's D call of TRBD1 was not tested on the DNA. TRBV12-1 is labeled a pseudogene. This CDR3 has 16 residues.

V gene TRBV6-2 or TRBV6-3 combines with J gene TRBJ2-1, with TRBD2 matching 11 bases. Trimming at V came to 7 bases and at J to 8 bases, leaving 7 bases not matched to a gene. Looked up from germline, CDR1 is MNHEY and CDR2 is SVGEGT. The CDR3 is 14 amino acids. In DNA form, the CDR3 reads TGTGCCAGCACCCGACTAGCGGGACCCTATGAGCAGTTCTTC. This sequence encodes CASTRLAGPYEQFF.

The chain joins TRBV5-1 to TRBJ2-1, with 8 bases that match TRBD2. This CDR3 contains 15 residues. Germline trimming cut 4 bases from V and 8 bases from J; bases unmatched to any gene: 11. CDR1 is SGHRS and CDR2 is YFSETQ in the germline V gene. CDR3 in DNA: TGCGCCAGCAGCCTGGGGACTAGAACCTTCGATGAGCAGTTCTTC. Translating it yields CASSLGTRTFDEQFF.

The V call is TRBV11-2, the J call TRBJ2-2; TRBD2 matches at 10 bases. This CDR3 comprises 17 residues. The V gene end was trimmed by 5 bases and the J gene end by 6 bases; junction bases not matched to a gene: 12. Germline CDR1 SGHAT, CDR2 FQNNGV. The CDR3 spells CASSLQRSGRRAGELFF. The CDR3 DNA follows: TGTGCCAGCAGCCTCCAGCGTAGCGGGAGGCGAGCCGGGGAGCTGTTTTTT.

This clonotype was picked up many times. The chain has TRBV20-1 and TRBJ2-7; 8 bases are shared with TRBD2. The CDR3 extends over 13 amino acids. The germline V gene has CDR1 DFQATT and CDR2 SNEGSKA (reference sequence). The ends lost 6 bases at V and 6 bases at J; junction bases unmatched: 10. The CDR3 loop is CSADWIAGSEQYF. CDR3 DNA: TGCAGTGCCGACTGGATAGCGGGAAGCGAGCAGTACTTC.